One and the same sample provided the 6 T cell receptor beta chains below, sequenced in a study of beta chain features in type 1 diabetes. The isolated RNA, all of it, was reverse transcribed, so expressed TCRB transcripts were what got sequenced. Using immunoSEQ multiplex PCR, the repertoire was profiled, and TCRdb retains in-frame clones only, with some absent. Of tens of thousands of clones in the sample, roughly 56% were seen once. Sequenced input: Tregs from blood. The receptors were sampled from a young woman in good health.

The chain combines TRBV21-1 with TRBJ2-7; the D call TRBD1 from the table was never checked on the DNA. TRBV21-1 counts as a pseudogene. The CDR3 has 16 amino acids. CDR3: CASSKVDRTGTHEQYF. Here the CDR3 DNA reads TGTGCCAGCAGCAAAGTCGATCGGACAGGGACCCACGAGCAGTACTTC.

The rearrangement uses TRBV28 and TRBJ2-3, with TRBD2 identical over 7 bases. Per germline, CDR1 MDHEN and CDR2 SYDVKM. Trimming at V came to 3 bases and at J to 5 bases, leaving 5 bases not matched to a gene. There are 14 residues in the CDR3. This chain's CDR3 is CASSFWGRGDTQYF. The CDR3 DNA is TGTGCCAGCAGTTTCTGGGGGAGGGGAGATACGCAGTATTTT.

The chain employs TRBV15 and TRBJ2-7; possible D gene TRBD2, 5 bases. V shed 0 bases and J shed 3 bases, with 12 bases lying between them. The germline V gene encodes CDR1 LNHNV and CDR2 YYDKDF (reference sequence). The CDR3 runs to 15 residues. The CDR3 reads CATSRERGYSYEQYF. The CDR3 coding sequence is TGTGCCACCAGCAGAGAAAGAGGGTATAGCTACGAGCAGTACTTC.

The chain couples TRBV28 to TRBJ2-3; possible D gene TRBD1, 7 bases. Trimming took 3 bases from V and 3 from J, leaving 10 bases between them. The germline V gene encodes CDR1 MDHEN and CDR2 SYDVKM. The CDR3 has 14 amino acids. The CDR3 DNA sequence: TGTGCCAGCAGTTTCCAGGGGGGAACAGATACGCAGTATTTT. Its protein is CASSFQGGTDTQYF. Full variable domain (outside the CDR3, taken from reference TRBV28 and TRBJ2-3): DVKVTQSSRYLVKRTGEKVFLECVQDMDHENMFWYRQDPGLGLRLIYFSYDVKMKEKGDIPEGYSVSREKKERFSLILESASTNQTSMYLCASSFQGGTDTQYFGPGTRLTVL.

The genes are TRBV4-2 and TRBJ2-1; 9 bases are shared with TRBD1. The J segment lost 8 bases and the V segment lost 2 bases, leaving 13 bases of the junction unmatched. Germline CDR1 and CDR2: LGHNA and YNFKEQ. This CDR3 has 17 amino acids. CDR3 DNA: TGTGCCAGCAGCCAAACCGGTCCCGGGACAGGGCCGGATGAGCAGTTCTTC. The encoded protein is CASSQTGPGTGPDEQFF.

The J gene is TRBJ2-7, the V gene TRBV30; 7 bases match TRBD2. Germline trimming cut 4 bases from V and 3 bases from J; bases unmatched to any gene: 12. From germline, CDR1 is GTSNPN and CDR2 SVGIG (reference sequence). The CDR3 length is 15 residues. The CDR3 DNA reads TGTGCCTGGAACCGGATGGCGGGAGTTTTCTACGAGCAGTACTTC. As protein: CAWNRMAGVFYEQYF.